Each of the 10 T cell receptor beta chains below was sequenced from the same sample in a study of blood T cell repertoires in COVID-19. Sequenced by immunoSEQ multiplex PCR; TCRdb stores in-frame clones only, minus some. The sample shows 250,000 or so clones, about 85% of them seen only once. The source material was peripheral blood. These receptors were collected from a man aged 18 to 35 with active or convalescent COVID-19.

The chain links TRBV7-2 to TRBJ1-1; 8 nucleotides agree with TRBD1. Trimming took 4 bases from V and 0 from J; bases not matched to a gene: 1. The CDR3 consists of 14 residues. Germline V gives CDR1 SGHTA, CDR2 FQGNSA. The CDR3 is CASSWGQVNTEAFF. Written as DNA, the CDR3 is TGTGCCAGCAGCTGGGGACAGGTGAACACTGAAGCTTTCTTT.

The J gene is TRBJ2-3, the V gene TRBV7-2; maybe TRBD2 (6 bases). Per germline, CDR1 SGHTA and CDR2 FQGNSA. CDR3 size: 17 residues. V lost 5 bases to trimming and J lost 1 base, with 19 bases between them. The CDR3 reads CASSPLPGAGRTDTQYF. The CDR3 DNA reads as TGTGCCAGCAGCCCCCTTCCCGGGGCGGGACGCACAGATACGCAGTATTTT.

The V call is TRBV29-1, the J call TRBJ2-3; 11 bases match TRBD1. V gave up 4 bases and J gave up 8 bases; unmatched junction bases: 14. Germline V gene lookup returns CDR1 SQVTM and CDR2 ANQGSEA. This CDR3 has 16 amino acids. CDR3 sequence (DNA): TGCAGCGTTGGGACAGGGGGCGCGGGATCCGTGAGTACGCAGTATTTT. Translation: CSVGTGGAGSVSTQYF.

This rearrangement joins TRBV7-3 to TRBJ2-4, with 11 bases identical to TRBD1. J was trimmed by 11 bases and V by 5 bases; bases with no gene match: 11. Germline loops: CDR1 SGHTA, CDR2 FQGTGA. The CDR3 is 15 residues long. The CDR3: CASSLRPGQGGVQYF. CDR3 DNA sequence: TGTGCCAGCAGCCTCCGGCCGGGACAGGGGGGAGTTCAGTACTTC.

The chain combines TRBV7-2 with TRBJ1-5, with a possible D match to TRBD1 (5 bases). Trimming left V 0 bases short and J 6 bases short, with 9 bases between. CDR1 and CDR2 (germline): SGHTA, FQGNSA. The CDR3 has 14 amino acids. As DNA, the CDR3 is TGTGCCAGCAGCTTAGCGGAGGGGCCTCAGCCCCAGCATTTT. It specifies CASSLAEGPQPQHF.

The rearrangement joins TRBV4-3 to TRBJ2-5; 9 positions match TRBD2. The CDR3 has 17 amino acids. From germline, CDR1 is LGHNA and CDR2 YSLEER. V lost 1 base to trimming and J lost 4 bases; unmatched junction nucleotides: 10. Written as DNA, the CDR3 is TGCGCCAGCAGCCAAGGGCCCGGCGGGAGGGCCTCAGAGACCCAGTACTTC. Protein sequence: CASSQGPGGRASETQYF.

The chain couples TRBV12-5 to TRBJ1-1; no clear D gene. The CDR3 consists of 14 residues. From germline, CDR1 is LGHNT and CDR2 FRNRAP. V was clipped by 2 bases and J by 6 bases, with 13 bases between them. As DNA, the CDR3 is TGTGCTAGTGGTTTGAGGTCGGAGGGCCCTGAAGCTTTCTTT. Translated: CASGLRSEGPEAFF.

This clone showed up just a few times. CDR3 nucleotides: TGCGCCAGCAGCCGATATCGGACAGGAGATTACAATGAGCAGTTCTTC. Amino acids: CASSRYRTGDYNEQFF. The chain recombines TRBV4-3 with TRBJ2-1; 7 bases are a match to TRBD1. This CDR3 spans 16 amino acids. V shed 4 bases and J 4 bases; nucleotides not matched to a gene: 10. Germline lookup yields CDR1 LGHNA and CDR2 YSLEER.

CDR3 loop: CASSVGTSVGAYEQYF. The CDR3 nucleotides read TGTGCCAGCAGCGTAGGTACATCAGTAGGAGCCTACGAGCAGTACTTC. This rearrangement joins TRBV9 to TRBJ2-7; the D is unclear. CDR3 size: 16 residues. The germline gives CDR1 SGDLS, CDR2 YYNGEE. Trimming removed 0 bases from V and 2 bases from J, with 15 bases in between.

This chain connects TRBV6-6 to TRBJ2-3; TRBD2 matches 7 bases. The germline V gene has CDR1 MNHNY and CDR2 SVGAGI (reference sequence). The V and J ends lost 11 bases and 0 bases, in that order; junction bases with no gene match: 14. This CDR3 is 16 amino acids long. CDR3 amino acids: CAGGGPLNPSTDTQYF. CDR3 coding DNA: TGTGCCGGGGGGGGACCACTTAACCCTAGCACAGATACGCAGTATTTT.